This TCR beta chain was identified during a study of CD8+CD57+ T cells in acquired aplastic anemia. Study context: The DNA of sorted CD4+ and CD8+ cells averaged approximately 3.2 ug.

General study points: In CD8+ cells, Simpson's diversity showed no significant difference between patients and controls. The number of CD8+ CDR3 sequences shared by patients and controls was roughly 31.

Patients chosen for sequencing had shown CD8+CD57+ cell expansion by flow cytometry. Germline CDR1 is SQVTM and CDR2 is ANQGSEA. There are 12 residues in the CDR3. With 4 bases removed from V and 2 bases from J, the gap between germline ends came to 8 bases. Profiling that covered TCR beta VDJ and CDR3 relied on genomic DNA as its template. TCRdb itself ran the reads through MiXCR, one entry per CDR3 protein. The sample has roughly 220,000 distinct CDR3 sequences; 55% to 65% are singletons. This clonotype was observed at least ten times. As yet, its antigen is unknown. The sequencing sample was made of sorted CD4+, CD8+, or CD8+CD57+ T cells (not recorded which) from PBMCs. The clonotype originates from a human donor with aplastic anemia. V gene TRBV29-1 combines with J gene TRBJ1-1; D not resolved. CDR3: CSVGQYNTEAFF. As DNA, the CDR3 is TGCAGCGTTGGGCAGTATAACACTGAAGCTTTCTTT.